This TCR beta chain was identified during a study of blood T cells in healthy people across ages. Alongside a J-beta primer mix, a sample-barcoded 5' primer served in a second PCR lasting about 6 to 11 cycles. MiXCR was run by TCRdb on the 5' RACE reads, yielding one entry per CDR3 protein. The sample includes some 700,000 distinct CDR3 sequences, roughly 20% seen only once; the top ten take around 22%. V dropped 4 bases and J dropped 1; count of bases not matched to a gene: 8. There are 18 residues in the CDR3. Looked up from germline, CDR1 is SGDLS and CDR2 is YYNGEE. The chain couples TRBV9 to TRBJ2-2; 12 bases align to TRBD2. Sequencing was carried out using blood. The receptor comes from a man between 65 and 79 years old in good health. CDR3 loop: CASSFRLAGALNTGELFF. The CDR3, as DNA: TGTGCCAGCAGCTTCCGACTAGCGGGGGCCTTGAACACCGGGGAGCTGTTTTTT.